These T cell receptor beta chains were read from a single sample in a study of cytomegalovirus exposure and HLA in healthy donors. The repertoire was sequenced with immunoSEQ multiplex PCR; TCRdb's copy has only in-frame clones and lacks some. Its table lists 150,000 to 200,000 clones. Sample: PBMCs. These receptor sequences come from a man in his thirties or forties in good health and CMV-seronegative. Each CDR3 is given with its conserved first and last residue. D genes are given only for firm matches.

DNA | CDR3 | D | J | V
TGTGCCAGCAGTGTCCTCTCAGAAGACTATGGCTACACCTTC | CASSVLSEDYGYTF | NA | TRBJ1-2 | TRBV2
TGCGCCAGCAGCTTGTGGTTAGCGGGAGAGGATGAGCAGTTCTTC | CASSLWLAGEDEQFF | TRBD2 | TRBJ2-1 | TRBV5-1
TGTGCCAGCAGTTTACCTTACCTAGACGGAACCGACTCCTACGAGCAGTACTTC | CASSLPYLDGTDSYEQYF | NA | TRBJ2-7 | TRBV28
TGTGCCAGCAGTGAAGTCGGCGCGGGAGATGGGGATACGCAGTATTTT | CASSEVGAGDGDTQYF | TRBD2 | TRBJ2-3 | TRBV25-1
TGTGCCTGTAGGGGGACAGATAGCAATCAGCCCCAGCATTTT | CACRGTDSNQPQHF | TRBD1 | TRBJ1-5 | TRBV19
TGCGCCAGCAGCCGCCCTAGCGATGGCTACACCTTC | CASSRPSDGYTF | NA | TRBJ1-2 | TRBV4-1
TGTGCCAGCAGCCAAGGAACTGATGAGCAGTTCTTC | CASSQGTDEQFF | NA | TRBJ2-1 | TRBV4-2
TGCGCCAGCAGCCGCGCGACAGGGCCGCTCTACGAGCAGTACTTC | CASSRATGPLYEQYF | TRBD1 | TRBJ2-7 | TRBV4-3
TGTGCCAGCAGTTCGACAGGGGACTACAATGAGCAGTTCTTC | CASSSTGDYNEQFF | TRBD1 | TRBJ2-1 | TRBV2
TGTGCCATCAGCCCTCAGGGGGCGGATGGCTACACCTTC | CAISPQGADGYTF | TRBD1 | TRBJ1-2 | TRBV10-3
TGCGCCAGCAGCATCCCCGGGACAGGGAGCGAGCAGTACTTC | CASSIPGTGSEQYF | TRBD1 | TRBJ2-7 | TRBV5-1
TGCGCCAGCAGCTTGATTCCCCGGGGTTCAGATACGCAGTATTTT | CASSLIPRGSDTQYF | NA | TRBJ2-3 | TRBV5-1
TGTGCCAGCAGCCAAGGACAGGGGTCCTCTGGAAACACCATATATTTT | CASSQGQGSSGNTIYF | TRBD1 | TRBJ1-3 | TRBV14
TGCGCCAGCAGCTTGGCCGGGGGACAGGCGGATCCCTGGGGTGAAAAACTGTTTTTT | CASSLAGGQADPWGEKLFF | TRBD1 | TRBJ1-4 | TRBV5-1
TGTGCCAGCAGTAAAGCGGGAGGGGCCTACGAGCAGTACTTC | CASSKAGGAYEQYF | TRBD2 | TRBJ2-7 | TRBV28
TGTGCCAGCTCACCCGGACAGGAAACTATGAACACTGAAGCTTTCTTT | CASSPGQETMNTEAFF | TRBD1 | TRBJ1-1 | TRBV18
TGTGCCAGCAGCTTAAGGGGGACAGGTCCAGATACGCAGTATTTT | CASSLRGTGPDTQYF | TRBD1 | TRBJ2-3 | TRBV7-9
TGTGCCCCCGTCTCGGGACTAGCGGGGGTTGAGCAGTACTTC | CAPVSGLAGVEQYF | TRBD2 | TRBJ2-7 | TRBV7-2
TGTGCCAGCAGCTTGGTCCGCTCTGGGGCCAACGTCCTGACTTTC | CASSLVRSGANVLTF | NA | TRBJ2-6 | TRBV5-5
TGTGCCAGCATCACGACAGGGGGGAGGAACAACAATGAGCAGTTCTTC | CASITTGGRNNNEQFF | TRBD1 | TRBJ2-1 | TRBV7-2
TGTGCCAGCAGTTTATTAGCCTACGAGCAGTACTTC | CASSLLAYEQYF | NA | TRBJ2-7 | TRBV28
TGTGCCAGCAGCAGTACTAGCGGGAGGGGCAATGAGCAGTTCTTC | CASSSTSGRGNEQFF | TRBD2 | TRBJ2-1 | TRBV7-2
TGTGCCAGCAGTTTCACAGGGAACACTGAAGCTTTCTTT | CASSFTGNTEAFF | NA | TRBJ1-1 | TRBV27
TGCGCCAGCAGCCAAGAAGCGCTAGCGGCCTCCTACGAGCAGTACTTC | CASSQEALAASYEQYF | TRBD2 | TRBJ2-7 | TRBV4-3
TGTGCCTGGAGTGGGTATGACCCCCCGGACAGGGGGATCAACGAGCAGTACTTC | CAWSGYDPPDRGINEQYF | TRBD1 | TRBJ2-7 | TRBV30
TGTGCCAGCAGCTCGTCCCAGGGGTACACTGAAGCTTTCTTT | CASSSSQGYTEAFF | NA | TRBJ1-1 | TRBV7-6
TGTGCCAGCAGCCCGACTAGCGGGAGTACCAATGAGCAGTTCTTC | CASSPTSGSTNEQFF | TRBD2 | TRBJ2-1 | TRBV5-4
TGTGCCAGTAGGAAGACTAGCGGGGTGACAGATACGCAGTATTTT | CASRKTSGVTDTQYF | TRBD2 | TRBJ2-3 | TRBV19
TGTGCCAGCAGCTTGTGGCGGGGCTCGAACACCGGGGAGCTGTTTTTT | CASSLWRGSNTGELFF | NA | TRBJ2-2 | TRBV5-4
TGTGCCAGCGGGTATGGGGGCCGTGGCTACACCTTC | CASGYGGRGYTF | NA | TRBJ1-2 | TRBV11-2
TGCGCCAGCAGTAAAGGGGCAGGGTATACTGAAGCTTTCTTT | CASSKGAGYTEAFF | NA | TRBJ1-1 | TRBV5-1
TGCGCCAGCAGCTCAACAGGGGTTATTACAGATACGCAGTATTTT | CASSSTGVITDTQYF | TRBD1 | TRBJ2-3 | TRBV5-1
TGTGCCACGCAGTATACGCAGTATTTT | CATQYTQYF | NA | TRBJ2-3 | TRBV6-1
TGTGCCAGCACCCCCGGGGGGGCGGAGGGGGCAGATACGCAGTATTTT | CASTPGGAEGADTQYF | TRBD2 | TRBJ2-3 | TRBV28
TGTGCCAGCAGCTTAAGAAGCGAGGATGGCTACACCTTC | CASSLRSEDGYTF | NA | TRBJ1-2 | TRBV11-3
TGTGCCAGCAGCCGACAAGGGGTGAGATCCACTGAAGCTTTCTTT | CASSRQGVRSTEAFF | NA | TRBJ1-1 | TRBV7-2
TGCGCCAGCAGTGTGATAAGCGGAGACTACAATGAGCAGTTCTTC | CASSVISGDYNEQFF | NA | TRBJ2-1 | TRBV10-2
TGCGCCAGCAACTGGGGTAGCGGCATCACAGATACGCAGTATTTT | CASNWGSGITDTQYF | NA | TRBJ2-3 | TRBV4-1
TGTGCCAGGCCCTCGGTCGGGGTAAGCTCCTACAATGAGCAGTTCTTC | CARPSVGVSSYNEQFF | NA | TRBJ2-1 | TRBV19
TGTGCCAGCAGCAAATTCACAGATCTAAACACTGAAGCTTTCTTT | CASSKFTDLNTEAFF | NA | TRBJ1-1 | TRBV5-5
TGTGCCAGCAGCCGCGATCGCCGTGAAGCTTTCTTT | CASSRDRREAFF | NA | TRBJ1-1 | TRBV5-5
TGTGCCAGCAGTTATGACTGGCAGATCGGGGAGCTGTTTTTT | CASSYDWQIGELFF | NA | TRBJ2-2 | TRBV6-5
TGTGCCATCAGTGAACAGGCAAACTATGGCTACACCTTC | CAISEQANYGYTF | NA | TRBJ1-2 | TRBV10-3
TGTGCCAGCTCATGGTCCAACCGGGACAGGGGTGGCGGCAATGAGCAGTTCTTC | CASSWSNRDRGGGNEQFF | TRBD1 | TRBJ2-1 | TRBV18
TGTGCCAGCAGTTTTGAGGCGACAGATTCTCGGTTCTTC | CASSFEATDSRFF | NA | TRBJ2-1 | TRBV28
TGTGCCAGCAGTTACCACCAGGACTCGATGAACACTGAAGCTTTCTTT | CASSYHQDSMNTEAFF | NA | TRBJ1-1 | TRBV6-5
TGTGCCAGCAGAACCTCAGGGGTTTTAGGCTACACCTTC | CASRTSGVLGYTF | NA | TRBJ1-2 | TRBV6-5
TGTGCCAGCAGCTGGGACAGGTGGGGAGAGACCCAGTACTTC | CASSWDRWGETQYF | TRBD1 | TRBJ2-5 | TRBV7-7
TGTGCCATCAGACAGGCTTCTAACTATGGCTACACCTTC | CAIRQASNYGYTF | NA | TRBJ1-2 | TRBV6-5
TGTGCCAGCAGCTTCGGAGGGGCTGGAAACACCATATATTTT | CASSFGGAGNTIYF | NA | TRBJ1-3 | TRBV7-9
TGTGCCAGCAGCCAGGGGTGGAATGGCTACACCTTC | CASSQGWNGYTF | NA | TRBJ1-2 | TRBV28
TGTGCCATCGACGGGGGAGGCAATCAGCCCCAGCATTTT | CAIDGGGNQPQHF | NA | TRBJ1-5 | TRBV25-1